A single sample is the source of the 21 T cell receptor beta chains below, sequenced in a study of shared clonotypes between healthy human individuals. Here immunoSEQ multiplex PCR was the method, and the copy in TCRdb shows in-frame clones only, minus some. The sample contains about 2 million clones, around 96% of which appear only once. CD45RO negativity and positive selection for CCR7 defined naive CD8 cells, a population that excluded terminally differentiated effector memory CD45RA+ cells. Specimen: naive CD8+ T cells sorted from blood. Receptors were obtained from a man between 18 and 29 years old in good health.

The V gene is TRBV6-6, the J gene TRBJ2-1; no reliable D call. This CDR3 is 14 amino acids long. Germline values: CDR1 MNHNY, CDR2 SVGAGI (reference sequence). The ends were cut back, 0 bases at V and 4 bases at J, with 7 bases in the middle. The CDR3 sequence is CASSYSNTYNEQFF. The CDR3 DNA reads TGTGCCAGCAGTTACTCGAACACTTACAATGAGCAGTTCTTC.

The V and J genes are TRBV6-5 and TRBJ1-1, with D tentatively TRBD1 (6 bases). The CDR3 runs to 16 residues. Trimming pared 2 bases from V and 0 bases from J, leaving 13 bases between. The germline CDR1 and CDR2 sequences are MNHEY and SVGAGI. CDR3 nucleotide sequence: TGTGCCAGCAGTTACCCAGGGACAAATATGAACACTGAAGCTTTCTTT. Protein: CASSYPGTNMNTEAFF.

The V call is TRBV6-1, the J call TRBJ2-7, with D possibly being TRBD1 (6 bases). Germline CDR1 is MNHNS and CDR2 is SASEGT. The CDR3 has 16 residues. Trimming took 3 bases from V and 3 from J, leaving 18 bases between them. The CDR3 protein is CASSDPWTEFDYEQYF. In DNA, the CDR3 is TGTGCCAGCAGTGACCCCTGGACAGAGTTTGACTACGAGCAGTACTTC.

This clone has only one observation. The J gene is TRBJ1-2, the V gene TRBV5-6; 7 bases align to TRBD1. Germline V CDR1 and CDR2: SGHDT, YYEEEE. The CDR3 contains 15 residues. After removal of 2 bases from V and 5 bases from J, the junction contained 9 bases not matched to a gene. CDR3 region: CASSFDTGDRYGYTF. CDR3 in DNA: TGTGCCAGCAGCTTTGATACAGGGGACAGATATGGCTACACCTTC.

This chain links TRBV10-2 with TRBJ2-7; D may be TRBD1 or TRBD2 (6 bases each). This CDR3 contains 14 residues. CDR1 WSHSY and CDR2 SAAADI come from the germline V gene. V lost 8 bases and J 5 bases, leaving 19 bases between the germline ends. The CDR3 DNA is TGCGCCAGCGACCCGGGGGCTAGTAGCCACGAGCAGTACTTC. Translating gives CASDPGASSHEQYF.

This chain links TRBV6-4 with TRBJ2-5, with TRBD1 as a possible D gene (5 bases). The CDR3 is 15 amino acids. V was pared by 2 bases and J by 0 bases, with 10 bases between. Germline V gene sequence: CDR1 MRHNA, CDR2 SNTAGT. CDR3 residues: CASSDDRPYQETQYF. CDR3 nucleotides: TGTGCCAGCAGTGACGACAGACCTTACCAAGAGACCCAGTACTTC.

The CDR3 is CASSSDVGTDTQYF. CDR3 bases: TGTGCCAGCAGCTCGGACGTAGGCACAGATACGCAGTATTTT. The chain carries TRBV6-5 and TRBJ2-3; D uncertain. Germline assignment: CDR1 MNHEY and CDR2 SVGAGI. V lost 6 bases and J lost 1, with 11 bases in between. This CDR3 contains 14 residues.

This clone came up a few times. The chain uses TRBV5-4 and TRBJ1-6, with a possible D match to TRBD1 (6 bases). CDR3 size: 15 residues. Germline loops: CDR1 SGHNT, CDR2 YYREEE (reference sequence). V was pared by 0 bases and J by 8 bases, with 12 bases between. In nucleotides, the CDR3 is TGTGCCAGCAGCTTGGCAGGGGAGTGGGATTCACCCCTCCACTTT. This codes for CASSLAGEWDSPLHF.

The chain has TRBV5-1 and TRBJ2-1; possible D gene TRBD1, 5 bases. CDR1 is SGHRS, CDR2 YFSETQ, per germline. This CDR3 has 13 residues. V was shortened by 5 bases and J by 5 bases, with 11 bases between the two germline ends. The CDR3 spells CASRGAANNEQFF. CDR3 bases: TGCGCCAGCAGAGGGGCGGCCAACAATGAGCAGTTCTTC.

The chain uses TRBV12-5 and TRBJ2-7; 7 nucleotides line up with TRBD1. The CDR3 loop spans 15 amino acids. In germline, CDR1 is LGHNT, CDR2 FRNRAP. V was clipped by 4 bases and J by 0 bases; unmatched bases: 6. CDR3 DNA: TGTGCTAGTGGTTGGGTCCGACAGGGCTCCTACGAGCAGTACTTC. Translated: CASGWVRQGSYEQYF.

J is TRBJ2-7 and V is TRBV18; 10 nucleotides agree with TRBD1. With V trimmed by 5 bases and J by 2 bases, 6 bases remained unmatched. CDR1 and CDR2 from the germline V gene are KGHSH and LQKENI. There are 15 residues in the CDR3. CDR3 coding DNA: TGTGCCAGCTCAACCGACAGGGGGCCTACCTACGAGCAGTACTTC. Residues: CASSTDRGPTYEQYF. The variable domain in full, with the rest retrieved from reference TRBV18 and TRBJ2-7, is NAGVMQNPRHLVRRRGQEARLRCSPMKGHSHVYWYRQLPEEGLKFMVYLQKENIIDESGMPKERFSAEFPKEGPSILRIQQVVRGDSAAYFCASSTDRGPTYEQYFGPGTRLTVT.

The chain has TRBV7-9 and TRBJ2-7, with TRBD2 identical over 7 bases. The CDR3 is 17 residues long. Germline values: CDR1 SEHNR, CDR2 FQNEAQ (reference sequence). The V gene end was trimmed by 0 bases and the J gene end by 5 bases; junction bases not matched to a gene: 13. CDR3 region: CASSLAAAPGGVHEQYF. CDR3 nucleotides: TGTGCCAGCAGCTTAGCGGCAGCCCCGGGGGGAGTGCACGAGCAGTACTTC.

The genes are TRBV27 and TRBJ1-4, with D perhaps TRBD1 (5 bases). Germline values: CDR1 MNHEY, CDR2 SMNVEV (reference sequence). CDR3 length: 15 amino acids. Between the trimmed V and J ends, which lost 5 bases and 8 bases, there was a span of 18 bases. CDR3 sequence: CASSAGTVVGEKLFF. CDR3 bases: TGTGCCAGCAGTGCCGGGACGGTCGTGGGGGAAAAACTGTTTTTT. The full variable domain, rest sourced from reference TRBV27 and TRBJ1-4, is EAQVTQNPRYLITVTGKKLTVTCSQNMNHEYMSWYRQDPGLGLRQIYYSMNVEVTDKGDVPEGYKVSRKEKRNFPLILESPSPNQTSLYFCASSAGTVVGEKLFFGSGTQLSVL.

This chain links TRBV6-1 with TRBJ2-1; D unresolved. This CDR3 region has 15 residues. Trimming shortened V by 1 base and J by 0 bases, and 7 bases separated the two germline ends. Germline values: CDR1 MNHNS, CDR2 SASEGT. The CDR3 region has the DNA TGTGCCAGCAGTGAAGAGCTAAGCTCCTACAATGAGCAGTTCTTC. Translated, it gives CASSEELSSYNEQFF.

This sequence joins TRBV10-3 and TRBJ2-2; 7 nucleotides match TRBD1. Germline values: CDR1 ENHRY, CDR2 SYGVKD. This CDR3 has 15 amino acids. V shed 6 bases, J shed 5 bases, and the junction held 9 bases outside the gene matches. CDR3 nucleotides: TGTGCCATCAGACCCGAGGACAGGCCGACCGGGGAGCTGTTTTTT. This encodes CAIRPEDRPTGELFF.

This chain links TRBV9 with TRBJ2-7, with 7 nucleotides matching TRBD2. V lost 3 bases to trimming and J lost 5 bases; unmatched junction nucleotides: 14. The germline gives CDR1 SGDLS, CDR2 YYNGEE. The CDR3 contains 16 residues. As DNA, the CDR3 is TGTGCCAGCAGCGGCCGTGGGGGGGAGTTTCCCCACGAGCAGTACTTC. Its protein is CASSGRGGEFPHEQYF.

This clone was detected only once. This chain links TRBV30 with TRBJ1-5, with a weak D call TRBD1 (6 bases). Trimming removed 2 bases from V and 0 bases from J, with 11 bases in between. The CDR3 is made up of 15 amino acids. In germline, CDR1 is GTSNPN, CDR2 SVGIG (reference sequence). The CDR3: CAWSTGTISNQPQHF. CDR3 bases: TGTGCCTGGAGTACCGGGACAATTAGCAATCAGCCCCAGCATTTT. Full variable domain (missing parts from reference TRBV30 and TRBJ1-5): SQTIHQWPATLVQPVGSPLSLECTVEGTSNPNLYWYRQAAGRGLQLLFYSVGIGQISSEVPQNLSASRPQDRQFILSSKKLLLSDSGFYLCAWSTGTISNQPQHFGDGTRLSIL.

V and J are TRBV5-1 and TRBJ2-5, with 12 nucleotides matching TRBD2. V shed 0 bases and J 0 bases; nucleotides not matched to a gene: 12. This CDR3 has 20 amino acids. Germline-derived CDR1 and CDR2 are SGHRS and YFSETQ. DNA of the CDR3: TGCGCCAGCAGCTTGGGGCAGACAGGCCGACTAGCGGGGGACCAAGAGACCCAGTACTTC. This translates into CASSLGQTGRLAGDQETQYF. Together with reference TRBV5-1 and TRBJ2-5, the CDR3 gives the full variable domain: KAGVTQTPRYLIKTRGQQVTLSCSPISGHRSVSWYQQTPGQGLQFLFEYFSETQRNKGNFPGRFSGRQFSNSRSEMNVSTLELGDSALYLCASSLGQTGRLAGDQETQYFGPGTRLLVL.

V gene TRBV4-1 combines with J gene TRBJ2-7; 10 bases line up with TRBD1. Germline trimming cut 1 base from V and 2 bases from J; bases unmatched to any gene: 8. CDR3 length equals 17 residues. Germline V gene data show CDR1 as MGHRA and CDR2 as YSYEKL. In DNA, the CDR3 is TGCGCCAGCAGCCAAGTCTGGGGACAGGGGACTACCTACGAGCAGTACTTC. Protein sequence: CASSQVWGQGTTYEQYF.

The chain combines TRBV14 with TRBJ2-3; 8 bases map to TRBD2. The ends lost 4 bases at V and 0 bases at J; junction bases unmatched: 6. Germline lookup yields CDR1 SGHDN and CDR2 FVKESK. The CDR3 spans 16 residues. CDR3 nucleotide sequence: TGTGCCAGCAGCCTCAGCGGGAGAACTAGCACAGATACGCAGTATTTT. Protein: CASSLSGRTSTDTQYF.

This chain connects TRBV6-5 to TRBJ2-7; D ambiguous. This CDR3 comprises 16 residues. Germline CDR1 is MNHEY and CDR2 is SVGAGI. V lost 0 bases and J lost 2, with 14 bases in between. In DNA, the CDR3 is TGTGCCAGCAGTTACTCGCCCCACGACCGAACCTACGAGCAGTACTTC. It is translated as CASSYSPHDRTYEQYF.